The 22 T cell receptor beta chains in this list originate from one sample, sequenced in a study of T cells in Graves' hyperthyroidism and ophthalmopathy. Amplified regions were TCR beta CDR3 sequences from RNA transcripts. With the HTBI primer set, the TCR CDR3 went through a first round of RT-PCR. TCRdb used MiXCR to reprocess the multiplex PCR reads, holding one entry per CDR3 protein. The sample records over 500,000 distinct CDR3 sequences, 46% being singletons. Sequencing was performed on peripheral blood or thyroid tissue (not recorded which). These TCRs come from an adult woman with Graves' disease, either hyperthyroidism or ophthalmopathy (not recorded which).

J is TRBJ2-5 and V is TRBV29-1; 9 nucleotides align to TRBD2. CDR3 length: 15 residues. V dropped 1 base and J dropped 5; count of bases not matched to a gene: 8. Germline CDR1 SQVTM, CDR2 ANQGSEA. The CDR3 reads CSVEGGGRALETQYF. CDR3 DNA sequence: TGCAGCGTTGAAGGGGGCGGGAGGGCCTTGGAGACCCAGTACTTC.

This chain joins TRBV7-9 and TRBJ2-7; 13 bases fit TRBD2. The ends lost 9 bases at V and 4 bases at J; junction bases unmatched: 6. There are 14 residues in the CDR3. Germline values: CDR1 SEHNR, CDR2 FQNEAQ (reference sequence). The CDR3, as DNA: TGTGCCAGTATAGCGGGACTAGCGGGGTACGAGCAGTACTTC. This translates into CASIAGLAGYEQYF.

In its sample, this clonotype was seen many times. The chain combines TRBV10-3 with TRBJ2-7; 7 nucleotides agree with TRBD2. The germline V gene encodes CDR1 ENHRY and CDR2 SYGVKD. The CDR3 contains 13 residues. Losses at the gene ends were 4 bases for V and 6 bases for J; bases not matched to a gene: 6. The CDR3 sequence is CAISGAGASEQYF. The CDR3 nucleotides read TGTGCCATCAGTGGGGCGGGAGCGAGCGAGCAGTACTTC.

The V call is TRBV29-1, the J call TRBJ1-1; TRBD1 is a possible D gene (6 bases). CDR3 length: 15 amino acids. Deletions cut 5 bases from V and 0 bases from J, with 16 bases between. Germline loops: CDR1 SQVTM, CDR2 ANQGSEA. CDR3 in amino acids: CSVPSGQSLNTEAFF. CDR3 in DNA: TGCAGCGTTCCCTCGGGACAAAGTTTGAACACTGAAGCTTTCTTT.

The V and J genes are TRBV6-5 and TRBJ2-5; D is possibly TRBD1 (5 bases). V dropped 4 bases and J dropped 4 bases, with 16 bases sitting between them. The germline V gene has CDR1 MNHEY and CDR2 SVGAGI. The CDR3 totals 15 residues. CDR3 DNA sequence: TGTGCCAGCAGTTCCTCATCGGGCACAGGAGAGACCCAGTACTTC. Residues: CASSSSSGTGETQYF.

This clonotype was detected a few times. The chain has TRBV19 and TRBJ1-4; D perhaps matches TRBD1 (5 bases). V was shortened by 7 bases and J by 3 bases, with 9 bases between the two germline ends. The germline V gene encodes CDR1 LNHDA and CDR2 SQIVND (reference sequence). CDR3 length equals 13 residues. CDR3 region: CASTVTANEKLFF. The CDR3 DNA is TGTGCCAGTACGGTGACAGCTAATGAAAAACTGTTTTTT. The full variable domain, completed using reference TRBV19 and TRBJ1-4, is DGGITQSPKYLFRKEGQNVTLSCEQNLNHDAMYWYRQDPGQGLRLIYYSQIVNDFQKGDIAEGYSVSREKKESFPLTVTSAQKNPTAFYLCASTVTANEKLFFGSGTQLSVL.

About this clonotype itself: This may come from a read error, since a much larger clone is one base off. The V gene is TRBV4-2, the J gene TRBJ1-2; weak D call: TRBD1 (6 bases). CDR3 size: 15 residues. Per germline, CDR1 LGHNA and CDR2 YNFKEQ. CDR3 bases: TGTGCCAGCAACCAAGATTACGGGGGCCTAGGTGGCTACACCTTC. It is translated as CASNQDYGGLGGYTF.

The rearrangement uses TRBV20-1 and TRBJ2-7; 8 nucleotides agree with TRBD1. Trimming cost V 4 bases and J 4 bases; bases outside gene matches: 3. Germline V CDR1 and CDR2: DFQATT, SNEGSKA (reference sequence). This CDR3 has 12 residues. For the CDR3, the DNA is TGCAGTGCTACAGGGGGCTTTTACGAGCAGTACTTC. Its protein product is CSATGGFYEQYF.

This clonotype was found many times. The V call is TRBV4-1, the J call TRBJ2-6; D tentatively fits TRBD1 or TRBD2 (5 bases each). This CDR3 contains 19 residues. The V gene's germline CDR1 is MGHRA and CDR2 YSYEKL. Deletions cut 3 bases from V and 0 bases from J, with 18 bases between. This chain's CDR3 is CASSHHRDAAYSGANVLTF. As DNA, the CDR3 is TGCGCCAGCAGCCACCACCGGGACGCCGCCTACTCTGGGGCCAACGTCCTGACTTTC.

This clonotype has more than one count but fewer than ten. The chain couples TRBV7-2 to TRBJ2-7; D may be TRBD1 (5 bases). CDR1 is SGHTA and CDR2 is FQGNSA in the germline V gene. The CDR3 is made up of 15 amino acids. Trimming took 1 base from V and 2 from J, leaving 12 bases between them. The CDR3 spells CASSLVGRETYEQYF. The CDR3 nucleotides read TGTGCCAGCAGCTTAGTGGGCAGGGAAACCTACGAGCAGTACTTC.

This clonotype was counted between two and nine times. The chain has TRBV7-3 and TRBJ2-3, with TRBD2 matching over 10 bases. The V and J ends lost 5 bases and 1 base, in that order; junction bases with no gene match: 9. Germline V gene data show CDR1 as SGHTA and CDR2 as FQGTGA. The CDR3 is 17 amino acids. The CDR3, as DNA: TGTGCCAGCAGCGGGTCCGGGCTAGCGGGAGGCACAGATACGCAGTATTTT. This gives the protein CASSGSGLAGGTDTQYF.

The chain uses TRBV20-1 and TRBJ1-2; no firm D call. Germline values: CDR1 DFQATT, CDR2 SNEGSKA (reference sequence). The CDR3 extends over 13 amino acids. The V gene lost 3 bases and the J gene lost 0 bases, with 8 bases spanning the gap. CDR3 sequence (DNA): TGCAGTGCTAGGGTTGGGCCTAACTATGGCTACACCTTC. As protein: CSARVGPNYGYTF.

This clonotype turned up a few times. This chain uses TRBV28 with TRBJ2-7; the D gene is possibly TRBD1 (5 bases). Germline V gene sequence: CDR1 MDHEN, CDR2 SYDVKM. CDR3 length: 14 residues. V shed 3 bases and J shed 5 bases, with 14 bases lying between them. The CDR3 nucleotides read TGTGCCAGCAGTTTTCGGCAGGGCTACCACGAGCAGTACTTC. As protein: CASSFRQGYHEQYF.

J is TRBJ2-7 and V is TRBV7-3, with D possibly matching TRBD1 (5 bases). The last part of the DNA fits TRBJ2-1 better; the J call may be wrong. CDR3 length: 15 amino acids. Germline CDR1 and CDR2: SGHTA and FQGTGA. The CDR3 DNA is TGTGCCAGCAGCACCACGGCCACAGGCCTCCGGGAGCAGTTCTTC. The encoded protein is CASSTTATGLREQFF.

J is TRBJ2-7 and V is TRBV11-2; possibly TRBD1 for D (5 bases). V was cut by 3 bases and J by 4 bases, with 13 bases left in between. Per germline, CDR1 SGHAT and CDR2 FQNNGV. The CDR3 is 14 amino acids. The CDR3 reads CASSLTAVRYEQYF. The DNA for the CDR3 is TGTGCCAGCAGCTTGACAGCTGTCAGGTACGAGCAGTACTTC.

The V call is TRBV9, the J call TRBJ1-6; D is possibly TRBD1 (5 bases). The CDR3 is 14 residues long. The ends were cut back, 4 bases at V and 7 bases at J, with 12 bases in the middle. CDR1 and CDR2 (germline): SGDLS, YYNGEE. CDR3: CASSQGPRNSPLHF. CDR3 coding DNA: TGTGCCAGCAGCCAGGGACCGAGAAATTCACCCCTCCACTTT.

The genes are TRBV7-2 and TRBJ2-2, with D possibly TRBD2 on 6 matching bases. The CDR3 extends over 16 amino acids. The V gene's germline CDR1 is SGHTA and CDR2 FQGNSA. Trimming left V 11 bases short and J 1 base short, with 20 bases between. The CDR3 DNA reads as TGTGCCGACTCTGGCGGGGCCGATGTGAACACCGGGGAGCTGTTTTTT. Encoded protein: CADSGGADVNTGELFF.

V is TRBV10-3 and J is TRBJ1-6; 7 bases are a match to TRBD1. Unmatched junction bases numbered 4, after V lost 4 bases and J lost 7 bases. Per germline, CDR1 ENHRY and CDR2 SYGVKD. The CDR3 is 14 residues long. The CDR3 sequence is CAISGDSLNSPLHF. The CDR3, as DNA: TGTGCCATCAGTGGGGACAGCTTAAATTCACCCCTCCACTTT.

This clonotype was found many times. This chain uses TRBV2 with TRBJ1-2, with 8 nucleotides matching TRBD1. The length of the CDR3 is 14 residues. The V gene end was trimmed by 4 bases and the J gene end by 8 bases; junction bases not matched to a gene: 9. Germline CDR1 reads SNHLY; CDR2 reads FYNNEI. This CDR3 is CASSGPGQGRGYTF. The CDR3 DNA is TGTGCCAGCAGTGGCCCAGGACAGGGTCGCGGCTACACCTTC.

On this clonotype: A junction boundary mismatches the germline segment, possibly from a read error. This chain joins TRBV20-1 and TRBJ1-1; no clear D gene. The CDR3 runs to 11 residues. Germline loops: CDR1 DFQATT, CDR2 SNEGSKA (reference sequence). Here the CDR3 DNA reads TGCAGTGCTAGAGCGAACATTGAAGCTTTCTTT. As protein: CSARANIEAFF.

The table lists this clonotype with many counts. This chain links TRBV7-2 with TRBJ1-2, with a tentative D call TRBD1 (6 bases). CDR3 length: 16 residues. V was shortened by 2 bases and J by 2 bases, with 15 bases between the two germline ends. Germline V gene lookup returns CDR1 SGHTA and CDR2 FQGNSA. The CDR3 sequence is CASSLFGTQTNYGYTF. The CDR3 bases are TGTGCCAGCAGCTTATTTGGGACACAAACAAACTATGGCTACACCTTC.

The J gene is TRBJ1-5, the V gene TRBV5-1, with TRBD1 as a possible D gene (5 bases). Trimming removed 3 bases from V and 4 bases from J, with 11 bases in between. The CDR3 has 14 residues. Germline values: CDR1 SGHRS, CDR2 YFSETQ. The CDR3 protein is CASSWGPGNQPQHF. Here the CDR3 DNA reads TGCGCCAGCAGCTGGGGACCAGGGAATCAGCCCCAGCATTTT.